A selection of T cell receptor beta chains follows, all from one sample in a study of vaccination effects on CD4 cells after COVID-19. For these TCRs, the target antigens are not known. The table came from immunoSEQ multiplex PCR; TCRdb's copy has only in-frame clones and leaves some out. This sample carries tens of thousands of clones, around 77% of them seen once, and the ten largest clones take 2.9%. This sample comprised CD4+ T cells from PBMCs cultured with HCoV-NL63 spike peptides, obtained before COVID-19 vaccination. Every receptor here comes from a human donor who received a COVID-19 vaccine. Each CDR3 is given with its conserved first and last residue. A D gene is named only where the DNA matches it firmly. Expanded clones get a size class; other rows say once, few or many, or leave the size out.

size	V	D	J	CDR3	DNA
-	TRBV9	-	TRBJ1-3	CASSVGGGLSGNTIYF	TGTGCCAGCAGCGTAGGGGGGGGGCTCTCTGGAAACACCATATATTTT
-	TRBV7-2	-	TRBJ2-3	CASSPSTDTQYF	TGTGCCAGCAGCCCAAGCACAGATACGCAGTATTTT
-	TRBV7-6	-	TRBJ2-6	CASSLQGNSGANVLTF	TGTGCCAGCAGCTTACAGGGGAACTCTGGGGCCAACGTCCTGACTTTC
-	TRBV2	-	TRBJ2-5	CASSLNSGREETQYF	TGTGCCAGCAGTTTGAATAGCGGCAGGGAAGAGACCCAGTACTTC
-	TRBV3-1/TRBV3-2	TRBD1	TRBJ2-5	CASSWDRGETQYF	TGTGCCAGCAGCTGGGACAGGGGAGAGACCCAGTACTTC
-	TRBV9	-	TRBJ2-1	CASSVAPTPWDEQFF	TGTGCCAGCAGCGTAGCCCCGACCCCTTGGGATGAGCAGTTCTTC
-	TRBV14	-	TRBJ2-1	CASSQGLLGASYNEQFF	TGTGCCAGCAGCCAAGGGCTTTTGGGGGCTTCTTACAATGAGCAGTTCTTC
-	TRBV5-1	-	TRBJ2-3	CASSLTRDPADTQYF	TGCGCCAGCAGTCTCACTCGGGACCCAGCAGATACGCAGTATTTT
-	TRBV6-5	TRBD1	TRBJ1-6	CASSPGGYNSPLHF	TGTGCCAGCAGCCCAGGGGGCTATAATTCACCCCTCCACTTT
-	TRBV4-1	-	TRBJ2-3	CASSQDLLNTDTQYF	TGCGCCAGCAGCCAAGATTTACTGAATACAGATACGCAGTATTTT
-	TRBV12-3/TRBV12-4	TRBD1	TRBJ1-1	CASSGTGGGEAFF	TGTGCCAGCAGTGGTACAGGGGGCGGGGAAGCTTTCTTT
-	TRBV24-1	TRBD2	TRBJ2-2	CATSDSSGTSGGTGELFF	TGTGCCACCAGTGATTCTTCCGGGACTAGCGGGGGGACCGGGGAGCTGTTTTTT
-	TRBV6-2/TRBV6-3	-	TRBJ2-4	CASSYLNIQYF	TGTGCCAGCAGTTACCTGAACATTCAGTACTTC
-	TRBV27	TRBD1	TRBJ1-2	CASSQPPGTGGYYYGYTF	TGTGCCAGCAGTCAGCCTCCGGGGACAGGGGGCTATTACTATGGCTACACCTTC
-	TRBV7-8	TRBD1	TRBJ1-5	CASSLNRMADRVRQPQHF	TGTGCCAGCAGCTTAAATAGGATGGCCGACAGGGTAAGACAGCCCCAGCATTTT
-	TRBV5-1	-	TRBJ2-1	CASSLEGPTYNEQFF	TGCGCCAGCAGCTTGGAGGGACCAACCTACAATGAGCAGTTCTTC
-	TRBV19	-	TRBJ2-1	CASISYNEQFF	TGTGCCAGTATATCGTACAATGAGCAGTTCTTC
once	TRBV28	-	TRBJ1-6	CASSSHPSGGNSPLHF	TGTGCCAGCAGTTCCCACCCCAGTGGGGGCAATTCACCCCTCCACTTT
-	TRBV5-8	-	TRBJ1-1	CASPGSRVINTEAFF	TGTGCCAGCCCGGGGTCCAGAGTAATAAACACTGAAGCTTTCTTT
few	TRBV6-1	-	TRBJ1-5	CASSEHNASNQPQHF	TGTGCCAGCAGTGAACACAACGCTAGCAATCAGCCCCAGCATTTT
-	TRBV5-1	-	TRBJ1-1	CASSLVSSGQGWHTEAFF	TGCGCCAGCAGCTTGGTTTCGTCGGGGCAGGGGTGGCACACTGAAGCTTTCTTT
-	TRBV3-1/TRBV3-2	TRBD1	TRBJ2-2	CASRLGTVNTGELFF	TGTGCCAGCAGGCTCGGGACAGTTAACACCGGGGAGCTGTTTTTT
-	TRBV18	-	TRBJ1-1	CASSLVVNTEAFF	TGTGCCAGCTCACTTGTGGTGAACACTGAAGCTTTCTTT
-	TRBV29-1	TRBD2	TRBJ2-2	CSVATGGLTGELFF	TGCAGCGTTGCGACGGGGGGGTTAACCGGGGAGCTGTTTTTT
-	TRBV5-1	-	TRBJ2-6	CASSLPGGSGANVLTF	TGCGCCAGCAGCTTGCCCGGGGGCTCTGGGGCCAACGTCCTGACTTTC
-	TRBV5-6	-	TRBJ1-2	CASSLGTASYGYTF	TGTGCCAGCAGCTTGGGGACGGCTTCTTATGGCTACACCTTC
-	TRBV7-8	-	TRBJ2-1	CASSLARDTYNEQFF	TGTGCCAGCAGCTTAGCCCGGGACACCTACAATGAGCAGTTCTTC
-	TRBV19	-	TRBJ2-2	CASSIRTTNTGELFF	TGTGCCAGTAGTATCCGGACAACGAACACCGGGGAGCTGTTTTTT
-	TRBV24-1	-	TRBJ1-2	CATQAPGPINYGYTF	TGTGCCACACAGGCCCCGGGACCGATTAACTATGGCTACACCTTC
few	TRBV5-1	TRBD1	TRBJ1-2	CASSTTGGAYGYTF	TGCGCCAGCAGCACAACAGGGGGCGCATATGGCTACACCTTC
-	TRBV3-1/TRBV3-2	-	TRBJ1-3	CASSQEALSSGNTIYF	TGTGCCAGCAGCCAAGAGGCACTCAGCTCTGGAAACACCATATATTTT
-	TRBV2	-	TRBJ1-5	CASSELGGPQHF	TGTGCCAGCAGTGAACTGGGTGGACCCCAGCATTTT
-	TRBV28	TRBD2	TRBJ2-5	CASSSGGKTQYF	TGTGCCAGCAGTTCCGGGGGGAAGACCCAGTACTTC
-	TRBV30	-	TRBJ1-4	CAWSVRGHPEKLFF	TGTGCCTGGAGTGTACGGGGACACCCTGAAAAACTGTTTTTT
-	TRBV5-8	-	TRBJ2-3	CASPSFSGDAPTDTQYF	TGTGCCAGCCCATCTTTTTCAGGGGATGCCCCCACAGATACGCAGTATTTT
-	TRBV4-2	TRBD2	TRBJ2-5	CASSQDRGGNGETQYF	TGTGCCAGCAGCCAAGATCGGGGGGGCAATGGGGAGACCCAGTACTTC
-	TRBV10-3	TRBD2	TRBJ2-1	CAIRTSGGSYNEQFF	TGTGCCATCAGGACTAGCGGGGGCTCCTACAATGAGCAGTTCTTC
-	TRBV6-6	-	TRBJ1-6	CASSYQGQAVSPLHF	TGTGCCAGCAGTTACCAGGGACAAGCCGTCTCACCCCTCCACTTT
-	TRBV28	-	TRBJ2-2	CASSPLRGQGIGELFF	TGTGCCAGCAGCCCACTGCGGGGCCAAGGCATCGGGGAGCTGTTTTTT
-	TRBV12-5	-	TRBJ2-5	CASGSISDGETQYF	TGTGCTAGTGGTTCGATCTCAGACGGGGAGACCCAGTACTTC